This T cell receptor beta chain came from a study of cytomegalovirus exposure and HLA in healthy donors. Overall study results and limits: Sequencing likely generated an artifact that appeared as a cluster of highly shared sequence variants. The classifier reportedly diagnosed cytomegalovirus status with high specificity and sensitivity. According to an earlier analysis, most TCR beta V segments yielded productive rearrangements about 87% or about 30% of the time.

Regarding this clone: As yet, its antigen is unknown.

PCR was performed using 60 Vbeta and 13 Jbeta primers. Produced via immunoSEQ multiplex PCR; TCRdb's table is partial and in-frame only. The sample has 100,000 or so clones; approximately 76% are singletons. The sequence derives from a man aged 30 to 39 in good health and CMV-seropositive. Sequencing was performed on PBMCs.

CDR3 DNA sequence: TGTGCCAGCAGCCCCCTTAATCCTAGCGGGGGTATGGAGACCCAGTACTTC. This sequence encodes CASSPLNPSGGMETQYF. This chain connects TRBV4-2 to TRBJ2-5; 10 nucleotides match TRBD2. CDR1 is LGHNA and CDR2 is YNFKEQ in the germline V gene. The ends lost 4 bases at V and 5 bases at J; junction bases unmatched: 13. The CDR3 spans 17 residues.